The 6 T cell receptor beta chains listed next were all sequenced from one sample in a study of cytomegalovirus exposure and HLA in healthy donors. In the PCR, 60 Vbeta and 13 Jbeta primers were used. The protocol was immunoSEQ multiplex PCR, while the TCRdb copy is restricted to in-frame clones and leaves out a portion. The sample yields about 78,000 clones, around 85% seen once. Source material: PBMCs. These receptors all stem from a woman between 50 and 59 years old in good health and CMV-seronegative.

The rearrangement uses TRBV28 and TRBJ1-5; 7 bases align to TRBD1. CDR1 is MDHEN and CDR2 is SYDVKM in the germline V gene. Unmatched junction bases numbered 3, after V lost 4 bases and J lost 3 bases. The length of the CDR3 is 14 residues. The CDR3 is CASSSTGFNQPQHF. The CDR3, as DNA: TGTGCCAGCAGTTCGACAGGGTTCAATCAGCCCCAGCATTTT.

The rearrangement joins TRBV2 to TRBJ2-7; 11 bases are shared with TRBD2. V lost 6 bases to trimming and J lost 3 bases; unmatched junction nucleotides: 4. This CDR3 has 14 residues. Looked up from germline, CDR1 is SNHLY and CDR2 is FYNNEI. The CDR3 loop is CASSAGTSGYEQYV. Here the CDR3 DNA reads TGTGCCAGCAGCGCCGGGACTAGCGGCTACGAGCAGTACGTC.

The V call is TRBV5-1, the J call TRBJ1-3; 8 nucleotides agree with TRBD1. Per germline, CDR1 SGHRS and CDR2 YFSETQ. Unmatched junction bases numbered 4, after V lost 0 bases and J lost 8 bases. CDR3 length: 14 amino acids. As DNA, the CDR3 is TGCGCCAGCAGCTTGGGGACAGGGATAGACACCATATATTTT. Residues: CASSLGTGIDTIYF.

The chain links TRBV21-1 to TRBJ2-7; TRBD2, as called in the table, went unchecked against the DNA. TRBV21-1 is annotated as a pseudogene. This CDR3 is 15 amino acids long. The CDR3 DNA is TGTGCCAGCAGCAGTAAGGGACTCTTCTCCTACGAGCAGTACTTC. It translates to CASSSKGLFSYEQYF.

The chain recombines TRBV30 with TRBJ1-2; D possibly corresponds to TRBD1 (6 bases). Germline V gene sequence: CDR1 GTSNPN, CDR2 SVGIG (reference sequence). The CDR3 runs 14 residues. Trimming removed 1 base from V and 4 bases from J, with 13 bases in between. The CDR3 here is CAWSEGGFGYGYTF. The DNA for the CDR3 is TGTGCCTGGAGTGAAGGGGGTTTTGGCTATGGCTACACCTTC.

This clone was observed once. The V and J genes are TRBV5-1 and TRBJ2-7, with TRBD2 identical over 8 bases. This CDR3 is built from 16 residues. Germline CDR1 reads SGHRS; CDR2 reads YFSETQ. V lost 4 bases, J lost 2 bases, and 11 bases stayed unmatched. CDR3 in DNA: TGCGCCAGCAGCCTGTCTATAGCGGGAACAGCCTACGAGCAGTACTTC. Translating it yields CASSLSIAGTAYEQYF. The full variable domain, with the rest looked up from reference TRBV5-1 and TRBJ2-7, is KAGVTQTPRYLIKTRGQQVTLSCSPISGHRSVSWYQQTPGQGLQFLFEYFSETQRNKGNFPGRFSGRQFSNSRSEMNVSTLELGDSALYLCASSLSIAGTAYEQYFGPGTRLTVT.